This T cell receptor beta chain is drawn from a study of T cell responses to AZD1222 COVID-19 vaccine (dated by TCRdb to about 2021). Looking at the study overall: A total of around 240 trial participants underwent TCR sequencing, of whom 207 received two doses of AZD1222 and some 26 received two doses of the MenACWY control vaccine. Trial participants were enrolled into age subgroups of 18-55, 56-69 and 70-plus years, which contained about 150, 27 and 61 TCR-sequenced participants, respectively. The investigation overall reported the following: Reportedly, almost half of the unique spike-specific TCRs recognized epitopes lying outside the regions that are mutated in the B.1.351 and B.1.1.7 variants. Most participants were white British and females outnumbered males, and the authors suggested that clonal diversity may have been underestimated. In the small 56-69-year group, the increase in depth fell short of significance, most likely because of low power. Vaccine-associated CD4 TCRs spanned the whole spike protein, with dominant responses in regions 160-218 and 743-854. Only five or six AZD1222 recipients were SARS-CoV-2 seropositive at baseline, limiting conclusions about previously exposed vaccinees. A significant rise in spike-specific TCR breadth and depth was observed after two AZD1222 doses relative to day 0 and relative to MenACWY recipients. Because no day 14 peak-response samples were available, the repertoires could be characterized only after the peak T cell response.

Worth noting for this clone: Its binding antigen is unknown. The sample holds no much larger clone one base away, and base qualities are not on file.

The time point label here, explained by the study, means: baseline before first vaccination. Per the publication, the treatment or condition label means: meningococcal conjugate vaccine given as trial control. Vaccinee samples were obtained from the UK trials COV001 and COV002, which included a single-blind randomized controlled phase 2/3 trial of AZD1222 (ChAdOx1 nCoV-19) in healthy adults. For TCRbeta chain sequencing, PBMC samples were collected from trial participants at day 0 and at day 28 after the second dose. CDR1 LNHDA and CDR2 SQIVND were looked up in the germline V gene (reference sequence). V and J are truncated by 6 bases and 1 base respectively, leaving an intervening sequence of 7 bases. There are 12 amino acids in the CDR3, from cysteine to phenylalanine inclusive. The kept DNA is CDR3 alone, 36 bases in frame from the first base. The CDR3 regions of human TCRbeta chains were subjected to immunosequencing. For the original study's pipeline: Repertoire TCRs were matched against a reference library of SARS-CoV-2-specific TCRs generated with the MIRA antigen-specificity platform. Breadth meant the fraction of unique TCRs that were SARS-CoV-2-associated, whereas depth meant the fraction of total T cells that were SARS-CoV-2-associated. Using the MIRA data, each spike-specific TCR was mapped to the spike region that the TCR reacts to and placed in a CD4 or CD8 class. Log10-transformed breadth and depth values were compared by one-way ANOVA with Sidak's multiple comparisons tests. TCRdb holds this immuneACCESS table with in-frame rearrangements only. Some clones are missing; in checked studies, unresolved V genes explain under half, and the rest has no known cause. That table furnishes V, J and clone size, whereas the DNA furnished D and trimming. Recorded for this sample are 120,000 to 150,000 clones; just over 90% of them occurred a single time. The biggest ten clones account for approximately 3% of the sample.

This clonotype originated in an adult in good health. The sequences come from peripheral blood, collected on day 0 of MenACWY control vaccination. In this chain, TRBV19 is recombined with TRBJ2-7, with the D assignment possibly TRBD1 or TRBD2, given 5 matching bases for each. In nucleotides, the sequence is TGTGCCAGTAGGGGGGATTCCTACGAGCAGTACTTC. Translated, this gives CASRGDSYEQYF.